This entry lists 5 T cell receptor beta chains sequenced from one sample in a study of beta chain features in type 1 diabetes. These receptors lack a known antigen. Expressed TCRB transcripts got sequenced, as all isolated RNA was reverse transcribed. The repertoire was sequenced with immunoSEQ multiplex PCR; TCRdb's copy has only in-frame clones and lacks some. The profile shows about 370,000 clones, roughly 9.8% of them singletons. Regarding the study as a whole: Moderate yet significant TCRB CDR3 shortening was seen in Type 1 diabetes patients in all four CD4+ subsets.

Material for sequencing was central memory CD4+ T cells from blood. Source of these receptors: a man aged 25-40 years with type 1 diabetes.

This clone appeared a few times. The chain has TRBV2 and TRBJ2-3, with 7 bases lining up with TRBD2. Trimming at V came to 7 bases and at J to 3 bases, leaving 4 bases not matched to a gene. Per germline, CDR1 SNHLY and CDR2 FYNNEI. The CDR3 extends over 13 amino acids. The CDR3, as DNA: TGTGCCAGCATCGTGGGAGGGACAGATACGCAGTATTTT. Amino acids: CASIVGGTDTQYF.

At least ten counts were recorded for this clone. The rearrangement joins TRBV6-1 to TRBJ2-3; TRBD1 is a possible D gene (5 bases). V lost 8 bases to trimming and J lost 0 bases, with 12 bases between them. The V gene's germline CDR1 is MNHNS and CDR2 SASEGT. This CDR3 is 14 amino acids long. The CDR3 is CASGWGISTDTQYF. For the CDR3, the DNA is TGTGCCAGCGGGTGGGGCATTAGCACAGATACGCAGTATTTT.

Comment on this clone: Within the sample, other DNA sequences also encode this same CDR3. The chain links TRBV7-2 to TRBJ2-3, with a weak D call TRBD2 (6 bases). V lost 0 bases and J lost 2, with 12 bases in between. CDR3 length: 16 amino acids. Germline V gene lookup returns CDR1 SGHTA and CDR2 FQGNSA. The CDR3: CASSLAGAGPTDTQYF. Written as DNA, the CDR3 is TGTGCCAGCAGCTTAGCAGGGGCGGGACCCACAGATACGCAGTATTTT.

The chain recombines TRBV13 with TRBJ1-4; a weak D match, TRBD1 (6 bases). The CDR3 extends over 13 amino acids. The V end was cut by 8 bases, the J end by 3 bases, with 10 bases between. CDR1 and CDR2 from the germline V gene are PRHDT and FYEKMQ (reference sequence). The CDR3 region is CASREGANEKLFF. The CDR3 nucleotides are TGTGCCAGCCGCGAGGGGGCTAATGAAAAACTGTTTTTT.

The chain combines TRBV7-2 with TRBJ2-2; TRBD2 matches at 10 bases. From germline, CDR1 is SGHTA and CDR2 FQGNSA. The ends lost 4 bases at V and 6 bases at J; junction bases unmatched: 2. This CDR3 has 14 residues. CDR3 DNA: TGTGCCAGCAGCTCCGGGACTAGCGCCGGGGAGCTGTTTTTT. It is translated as CASSSGTSAGELFF. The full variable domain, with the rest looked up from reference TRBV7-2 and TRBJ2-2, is GAGVSQSPSNKVTEKGKDVELRCDPISGHTALYWYRQSLGQGLEFLIYFQGNSAPDKSGLPSDRFSAERTGGSVSTLTIQRTQQEDSAVYLCASSSGTSAGELFFGEGSRLTVL.